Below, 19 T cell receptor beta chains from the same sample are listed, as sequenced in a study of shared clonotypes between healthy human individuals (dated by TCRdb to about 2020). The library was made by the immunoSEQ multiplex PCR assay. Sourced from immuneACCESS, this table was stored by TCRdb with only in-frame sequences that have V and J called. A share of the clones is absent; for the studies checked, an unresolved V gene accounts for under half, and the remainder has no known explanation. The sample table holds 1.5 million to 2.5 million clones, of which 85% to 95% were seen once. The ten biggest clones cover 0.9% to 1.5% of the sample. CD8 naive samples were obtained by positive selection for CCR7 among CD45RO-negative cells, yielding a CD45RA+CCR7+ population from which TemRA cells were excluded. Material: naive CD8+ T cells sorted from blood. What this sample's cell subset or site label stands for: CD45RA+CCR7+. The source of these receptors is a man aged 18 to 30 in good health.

The CDR3 reads CASSAIQGLNTEAFF. The CDR3 DNA is TGTGCCAGCAGCGCGATACAGGGGTTGAACACTGAAGCTTTCTTT. J is TRBJ1-1 and V is TRBV9, with 7 bases fitting TRBD1. Germline values: CDR1 SGDLS, CDR2 YYNGEE. Unmatched junction bases numbered 5, after V lost 3 bases and J lost 0 bases. This CDR3 comprises 15 residues.

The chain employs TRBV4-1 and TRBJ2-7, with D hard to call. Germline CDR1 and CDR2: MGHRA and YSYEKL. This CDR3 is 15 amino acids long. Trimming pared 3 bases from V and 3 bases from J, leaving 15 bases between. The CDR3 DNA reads TGCGCCAGCAGCCAGAACGTGGGCATTTACTACGAGCAGTACTTC. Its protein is CASSQNVGIYYEQYF.

The CDR3 nucleotides read TGTGCCACCTTAGCGGGAGGGTCCTACAATGAGCAGTTCTTC. Translation gives CATLAGGSYNEQFF. The rearrangement links TRBV19 to TRBJ2-1, with 11 positions matching TRBD2. Germline values: CDR1 LNHDA, CDR2 SQIVND (reference sequence). V lost 10 bases and J lost 1; bases outside the gene matches: 3. The CDR3 covers 14 residues.

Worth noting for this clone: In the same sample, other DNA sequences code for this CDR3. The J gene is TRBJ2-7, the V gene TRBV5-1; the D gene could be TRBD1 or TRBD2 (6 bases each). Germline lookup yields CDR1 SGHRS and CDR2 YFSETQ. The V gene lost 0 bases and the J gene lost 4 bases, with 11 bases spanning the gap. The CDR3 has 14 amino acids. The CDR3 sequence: CASSLAGGGYEQYF. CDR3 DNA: TGCGCCAGCAGCTTGGCCGGGGGCGGATACGAGCAGTACTTC.

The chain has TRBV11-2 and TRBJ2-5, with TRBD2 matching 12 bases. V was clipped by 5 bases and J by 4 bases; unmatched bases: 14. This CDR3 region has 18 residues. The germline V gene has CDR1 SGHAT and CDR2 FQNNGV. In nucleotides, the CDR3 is TGTGCCAGCAGCCGAGGGGTTACTAGCGGGAGGCAGGTAGAGACCCAGTACTTC. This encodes CASSRGVTSGRQVETQYF.

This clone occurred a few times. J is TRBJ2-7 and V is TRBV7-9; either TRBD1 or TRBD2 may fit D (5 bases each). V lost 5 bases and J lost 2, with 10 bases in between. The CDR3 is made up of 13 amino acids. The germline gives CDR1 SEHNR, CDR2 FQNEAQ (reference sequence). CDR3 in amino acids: CASSGTAAYEQYF. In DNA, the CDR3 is TGTGCCAGCAGCGGGACGGCCGCCTACGAGCAGTACTTC.

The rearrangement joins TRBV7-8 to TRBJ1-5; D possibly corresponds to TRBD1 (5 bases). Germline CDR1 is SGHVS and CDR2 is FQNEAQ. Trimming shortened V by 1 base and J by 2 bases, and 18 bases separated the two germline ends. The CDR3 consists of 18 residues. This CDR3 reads CASSLGSAGLPGNQPQHF. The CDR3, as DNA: TGTGCCAGCAGCTTAGGTTCGGCAGGGCTGCCAGGCAATCAGCCCCAGCATTTT. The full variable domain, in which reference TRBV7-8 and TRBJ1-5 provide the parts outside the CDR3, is GAGVSQSPRYKVAKRGQDVALRCDPISGHVSLFWYQQALGQGPEFLTYFQNEAQLDKSGLPSDRFFAERPEGSVSTLKIQRTQQEDSAVYLCASSLGSAGLPGNQPQHFGDGTRLSIL.

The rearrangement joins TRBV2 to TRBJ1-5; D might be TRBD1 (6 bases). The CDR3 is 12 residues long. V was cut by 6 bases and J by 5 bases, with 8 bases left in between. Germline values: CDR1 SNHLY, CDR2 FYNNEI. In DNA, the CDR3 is TGTGCCAGCAGCGGGACATATCAGCCCCAGCATTTT. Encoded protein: CASSGTYQPQHF.

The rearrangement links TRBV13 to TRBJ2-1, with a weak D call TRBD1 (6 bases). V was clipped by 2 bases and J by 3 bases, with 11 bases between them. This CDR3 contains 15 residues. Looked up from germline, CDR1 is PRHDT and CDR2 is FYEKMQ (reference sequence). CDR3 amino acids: CASSLLAGVYNEQFF. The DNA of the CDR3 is TGTGCCAGCAGCTTATTGGCAGGGGTCTACAATGAGCAGTTCTTC.

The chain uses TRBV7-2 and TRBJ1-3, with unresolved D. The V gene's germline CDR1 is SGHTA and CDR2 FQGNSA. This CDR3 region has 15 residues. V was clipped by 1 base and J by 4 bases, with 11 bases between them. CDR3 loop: CASSLEGSSGNTIYF. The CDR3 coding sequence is TGTGCCAGCAGCTTAGAAGGTTCCTCGGGAAACACCATATATTTT.

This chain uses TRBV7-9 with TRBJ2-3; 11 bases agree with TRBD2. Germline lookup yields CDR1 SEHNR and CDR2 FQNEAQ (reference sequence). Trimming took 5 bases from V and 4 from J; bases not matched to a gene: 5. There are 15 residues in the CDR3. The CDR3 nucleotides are TGTGCCAGCAGCACACTAGCGGGGGCCGCAGATACGCAGTATTTT. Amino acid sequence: CASSTLAGAADTQYF.

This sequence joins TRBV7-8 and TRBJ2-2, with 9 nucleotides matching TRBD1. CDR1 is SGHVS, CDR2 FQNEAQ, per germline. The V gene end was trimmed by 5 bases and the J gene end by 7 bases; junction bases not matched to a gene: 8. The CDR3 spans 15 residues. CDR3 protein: CASSLGQGSGGELFF. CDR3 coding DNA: TGTGCCAGCAGCCTGGGACAGGGAAGTGGCGGGGAGCTGTTTTTT.

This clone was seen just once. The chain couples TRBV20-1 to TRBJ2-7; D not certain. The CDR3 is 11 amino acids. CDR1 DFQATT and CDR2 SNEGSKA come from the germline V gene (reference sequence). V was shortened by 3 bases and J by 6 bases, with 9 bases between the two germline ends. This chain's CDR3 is CSARGNGEQYF. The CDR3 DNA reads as TGCAGTGCTAGGGGTAACGGCGAGCAGTACTTC.

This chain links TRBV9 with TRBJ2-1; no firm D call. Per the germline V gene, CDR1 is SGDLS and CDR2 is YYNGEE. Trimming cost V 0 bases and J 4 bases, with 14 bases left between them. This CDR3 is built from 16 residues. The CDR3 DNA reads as TGTGCCAGCAGCGTAGGTCCTGGGAACCATTACAATGAGCAGTTCTTC. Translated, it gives CASSVGPGNHYNEQFF.

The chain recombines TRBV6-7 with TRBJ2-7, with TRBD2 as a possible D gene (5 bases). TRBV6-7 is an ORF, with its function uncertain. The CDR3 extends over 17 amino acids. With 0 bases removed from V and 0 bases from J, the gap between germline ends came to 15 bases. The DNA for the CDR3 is TGTGCCAGCAGTTACTCGAGGTCGGGATTAAGCTCCTACGAGCAGTACTTC. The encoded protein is CASSYSRSGLSSYEQYF.

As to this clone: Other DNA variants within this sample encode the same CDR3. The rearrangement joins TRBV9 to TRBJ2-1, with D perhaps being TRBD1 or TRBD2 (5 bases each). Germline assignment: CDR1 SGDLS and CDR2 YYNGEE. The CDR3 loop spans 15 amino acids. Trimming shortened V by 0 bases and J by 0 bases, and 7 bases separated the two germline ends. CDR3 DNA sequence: TGTGCCAGCAGCGTAGAGGGGACCTCCTACAATGAGCAGTTCTTC. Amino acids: CASSVEGTSYNEQFF.

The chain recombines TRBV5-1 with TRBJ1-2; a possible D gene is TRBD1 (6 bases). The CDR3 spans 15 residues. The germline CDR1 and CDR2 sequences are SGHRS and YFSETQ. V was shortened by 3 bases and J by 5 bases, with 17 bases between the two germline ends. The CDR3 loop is CASSSGDTQGYGYTF. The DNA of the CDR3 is TGCGCCAGCAGCTCAGGGGACACTCAGGGGTATGGCTACACCTTC.

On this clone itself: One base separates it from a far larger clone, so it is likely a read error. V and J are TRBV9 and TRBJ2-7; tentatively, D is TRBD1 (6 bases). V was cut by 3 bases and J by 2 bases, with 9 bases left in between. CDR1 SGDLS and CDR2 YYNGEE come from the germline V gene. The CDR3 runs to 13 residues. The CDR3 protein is CASSEGDTYEQYF. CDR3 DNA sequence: TGTGCCAGCAGCGAGGGGGATACCTACGAGCAGTACTTC.

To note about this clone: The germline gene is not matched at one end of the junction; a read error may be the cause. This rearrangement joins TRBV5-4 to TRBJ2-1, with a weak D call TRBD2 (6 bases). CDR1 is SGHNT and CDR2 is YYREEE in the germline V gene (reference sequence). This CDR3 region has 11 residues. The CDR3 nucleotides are TGTGCCAGCGGCTTCCAGGGACTGCAGTTCTTC. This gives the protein CASGFQGLQFF.